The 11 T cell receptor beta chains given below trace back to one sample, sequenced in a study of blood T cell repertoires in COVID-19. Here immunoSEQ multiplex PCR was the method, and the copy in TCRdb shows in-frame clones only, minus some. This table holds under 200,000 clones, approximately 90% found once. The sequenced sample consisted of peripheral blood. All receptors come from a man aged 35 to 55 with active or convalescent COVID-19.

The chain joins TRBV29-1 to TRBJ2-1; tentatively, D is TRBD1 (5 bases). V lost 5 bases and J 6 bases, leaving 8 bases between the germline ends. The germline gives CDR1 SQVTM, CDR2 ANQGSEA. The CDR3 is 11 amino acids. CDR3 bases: TGCAGCGTTCAGGGTTCCAATGAGCAGTTCTTC. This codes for CSVQGSNEQFF.

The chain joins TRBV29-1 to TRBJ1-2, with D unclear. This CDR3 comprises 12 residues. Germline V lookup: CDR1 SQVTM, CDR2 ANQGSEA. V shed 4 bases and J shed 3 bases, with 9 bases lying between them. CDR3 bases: TGCAGCGTTGTCCGGGTTGACTATGGCTACACCTTC. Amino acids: CSVVRVDYGYTF.

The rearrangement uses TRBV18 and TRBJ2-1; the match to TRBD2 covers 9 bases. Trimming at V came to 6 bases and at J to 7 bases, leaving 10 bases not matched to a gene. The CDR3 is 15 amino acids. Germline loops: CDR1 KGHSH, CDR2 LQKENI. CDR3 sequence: CASSRGSGSRNEQFF. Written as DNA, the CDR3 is TGTGCCAGCTCCCGGGGTAGCGGGAGTAGGAATGAGCAGTTCTTC.

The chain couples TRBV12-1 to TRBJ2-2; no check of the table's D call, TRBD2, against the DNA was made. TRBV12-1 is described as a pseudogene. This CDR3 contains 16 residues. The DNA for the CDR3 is TGTGCCAGCAGCTTCTTAGCCGGGAAGTGCACCGGGGAGCTGTTTTTT. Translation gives CASSFLAGKCTGELFF.

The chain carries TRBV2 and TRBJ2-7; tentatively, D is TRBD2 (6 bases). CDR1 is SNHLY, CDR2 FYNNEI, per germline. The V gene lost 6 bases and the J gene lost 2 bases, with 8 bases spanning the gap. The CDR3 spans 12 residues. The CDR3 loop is CASSAGPYEQYF. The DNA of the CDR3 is TGTGCCAGCAGCGCGGGACCCTACGAGCAGTACTTC.

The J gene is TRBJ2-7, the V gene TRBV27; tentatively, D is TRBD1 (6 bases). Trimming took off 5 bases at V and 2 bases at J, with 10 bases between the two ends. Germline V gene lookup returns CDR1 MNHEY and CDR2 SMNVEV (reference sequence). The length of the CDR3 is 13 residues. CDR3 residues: CASSGGGTYEQYF. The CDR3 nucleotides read TGTGCCAGCAGTGGTGGGGGCACCTACGAGCAGTACTTC.

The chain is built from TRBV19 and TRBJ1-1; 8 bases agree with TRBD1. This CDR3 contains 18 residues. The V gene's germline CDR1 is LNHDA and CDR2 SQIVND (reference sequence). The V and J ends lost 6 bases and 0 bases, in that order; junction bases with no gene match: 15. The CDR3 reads CASSRDRGLLRMNTEAFF. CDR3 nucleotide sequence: TGTGCCAGTAGCCGAGACAGGGGTCTTCTTCGGATGAACACTGAAGCTTTCTTT. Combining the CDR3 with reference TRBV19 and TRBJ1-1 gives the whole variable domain DGGITQSPKYLFRKEGQNVTLSCEQNLNHDAMYWYRQDPGQGLRLIYYSQIVNDFQKGDIAEGYSVSREKKESFPLTVTSAQKNPTAFYLCASSRDRGLLRMNTEAFFGQGTRLTVV.

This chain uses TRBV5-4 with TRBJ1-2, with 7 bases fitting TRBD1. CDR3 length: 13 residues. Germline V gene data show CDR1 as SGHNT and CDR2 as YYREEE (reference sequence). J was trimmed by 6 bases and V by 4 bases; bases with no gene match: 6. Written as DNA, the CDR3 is TGTGCCAGCAGCCGGGGACAGCAGGATGGCTACACCTTC. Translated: CASSRGQQDGYTF.

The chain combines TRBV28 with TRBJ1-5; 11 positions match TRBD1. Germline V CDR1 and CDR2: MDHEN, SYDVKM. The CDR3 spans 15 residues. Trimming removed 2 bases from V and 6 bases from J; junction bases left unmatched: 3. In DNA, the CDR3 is TGTGCCAGCAGTTTAAGGACAGGGGGCTCTCAGCCCCAGCATTTT. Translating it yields CASSLRTGGSQPQHF.

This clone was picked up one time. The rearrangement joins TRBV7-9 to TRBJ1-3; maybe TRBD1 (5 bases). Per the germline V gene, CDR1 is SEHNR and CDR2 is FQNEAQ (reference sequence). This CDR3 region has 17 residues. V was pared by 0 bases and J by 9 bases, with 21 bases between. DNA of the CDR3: TGTGCCAGCAGCTTAGCGGGGCAGGCGCTCTCCCCGCGCACCATATATTTT. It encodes CASSLAGQALSPRTIYF.

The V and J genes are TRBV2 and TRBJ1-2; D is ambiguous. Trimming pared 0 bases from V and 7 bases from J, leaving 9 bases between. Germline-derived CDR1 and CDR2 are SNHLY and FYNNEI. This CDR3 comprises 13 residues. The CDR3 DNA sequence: TGTGCCAGCAGTGAAGCTCGGTCTGGTGGCTACACCTTC. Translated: CASSEARSGGYTF. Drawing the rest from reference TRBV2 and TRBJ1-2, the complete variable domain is EPEVTQTPSHQVTQMGQEVILRCVPISNHLYFYWYRQILGQKVEFLVSFYNNEISEKSEIFDDQFSVERPDGSNFTLKIRSTKLEDSAMYFCASSEARSGGYTFGSGTRLTVV.